Listed here are 17 T cell receptor beta chains from one sample, sequenced in a study of cytomegalovirus exposure and HLA in healthy donors. PCR involved 60 Vbeta and 13 Jbeta primers. Profiling relied on immunoSEQ multiplex PCR, and the TCRdb table lists in-frame clones only, not all of them. The table shows approximately 73,000 clones, with over 70% occurring only once. Input material: PBMCs. The receptors were sampled from a woman aged 40 to 50 in good health and CMV-seropositive.

V usage is TRBV2 and J usage is TRBJ2-3; 7 nucleotides match TRBD2. V lost 3 bases and J lost 0; bases outside the gene matches: 9. The CDR3 runs 17 residues. Germline lookup yields CDR1 SNHLY and CDR2 FYNNEI. The DNA for the CDR3 is TGTGCCAGCAGTGATCCAGTCGGTAGCGGGAGCACAGATACGCAGTATTTT. Translation gives CASSDPVGSGSTDTQYF.

This sequence joins TRBV5-1 and TRBJ2-3; TRBD2 aligns across 10 bases. The CDR3 loop spans 16 amino acids. Germline V CDR1 and CDR2: SGHRS, YFSETQ. V gave up 4 bases and J gave up 5 bases; unmatched junction bases: 10. For the CDR3, the DNA is TGCGCCAGCAGCCTGGGGCTAGCGGGGGCCGGAGATACGCAGTATTTT. Translated, it gives CASSLGLAGAGDTQYF.

This chain links TRBV11-2 with TRBJ2-1; 9 nucleotides match TRBD2. V gave up 2 bases and J gave up 4 bases; unmatched junction bases: 3. Germline-derived CDR1 and CDR2 are SGHAT and FQNNGV. CDR3 length: 15 amino acids. The CDR3 sequence is CASSLRTSEYNEQFF. CDR3 nucleotide sequence: TGTGCCAGCAGCTTAAGGACTAGCGAATACAATGAGCAGTTCTTC.

V gene TRBV6-6 combines with J gene TRBJ1-1; a weak D match, TRBD1 (6 bases). The germline V and J ends were trimmed by 6 bases and 6 bases, with 23 bases remaining between them. Germline V lookup: CDR1 MNHNY, CDR2 SVGAGI (reference sequence). The CDR3 length is 16 residues. CDR3 sequence (DNA): TGTGCCAGCAGCGATAGAACCGGGACAAAGGGCGCTGAAGCTTTCTTT. Translating gives CASSDRTGTKGAEAFF.

This chain joins TRBV29-1 and TRBJ1-1; 7 bases match TRBD1. From germline, CDR1 is SQVTM and CDR2 ANQGSEA. This CDR3 spans 11 amino acids. V gave up 6 bases and J gave up 10 bases; unmatched junction bases: 8. CDR3 region: CSVATGARAFF. The CDR3 bases are TGCAGCGTAGCAACAGGGGCCCGAGCTTTCTTT.

J is TRBJ2-3 and V is TRBV9; TRBD2 matches at 7 bases. CDR3 length equals 18 residues. The germline CDR1 and CDR2 sequences are SGDLS and YYNGEE. The V segment lost 0 bases and the J segment 0 bases; nucleotides outside the gene matches: 10. The CDR3 region has the DNA TGTGCCAGCAGCGTAGCTACTGGGGCTAGCGGTAGCACAGATACGCAGTATTTT. Protein product: CASSVATGASGSTDTQYF. The full variable domain, its missing parts supplied by reference TRBV9 and TRBJ2-3, is DSGVTQTPKHLITATGQRVTLRCSPRSGDLSVYWYQQSLDQGLQFLIQYYNGEERAKGNILERFSAQQFPDLHSELNLSSLELGDSALYFCASSVATGASGSTDTQYFGPGTRLTVL.

This clone showed up just a few times. The chain carries TRBV6-5 and TRBJ1-1, with D tentatively TRBD1 (5 bases). The germline V gene encodes CDR1 MNHEY and CDR2 SVGAGI. This CDR3 comprises 15 residues. V was clipped by 0 bases and J by 2 bases, with 10 bases between them. CDR3 residues: CASSYSITGNTEAFF. CDR3 in DNA: TGTGCCAGCAGTTACTCGATAACAGGAAACACTGAAGCTTTCTTT.

This sequence joins TRBV6-1 and TRBJ2-1, with TRBD2 matching over 13 bases. Germline values: CDR1 MNHNS, CDR2 SASEGT. V dropped 6 bases and J dropped 8; count of bases not matched to a gene: 4. The CDR3 has 14 amino acids. This chain's CDR3 is CASRWTSGSDEQFF. The DNA for the CDR3 is TGTGCCAGCAGATGGACTAGCGGGAGTGATGAGCAGTTCTTC.

The J gene is TRBJ1-2, the V gene TRBV28; no firm D call. The CDR3 is 10 residues long. Germline V gene data show CDR1 as MDHEN and CDR2 as SYDVKM. Trimming removed 6 bases from V and 4 bases from J, with 3 bases in between. The CDR3 nucleotides are TGTGCCAGCAGCTCCTATGGCTACACCTTC. Residues: CASSSYGYTF.

The count of this clone is one. The V gene is TRBV5-4, the J gene TRBJ1-3; D may be TRBD1 (5 bases). Trimming removed 4 bases at V and 2 bases at J, with 13 bases between. The CDR3 consists of 15 residues. CDR1 SGHNT and CDR2 YYREEE come from the germline V gene (reference sequence). As DNA, the CDR3 is TGTGCCAGCAGCCTACCGACGGGGGCTGGAAACACCATATATTTT. Translating it yields CASSLPTGAGNTIYF.

This sequence joins TRBV5-6 and TRBJ2-1; 9 positions match TRBD1. Trimming cost V 2 bases and J 9 bases; bases outside gene matches: 9. The CDR3 is made up of 15 amino acids. CDR1 is SGHDT and CDR2 is YYEEEE in the germline V gene. CDR3 DNA sequence: TGTGCCAGCAGCTTTAAGGACAGGGGAAACGTTGAGCAGTTCTTC. It codes for CASSFKDRGNVEQFF.

The chain couples TRBV7-8 to TRBJ1-5, with TRBD1 matching 9 bases. CDR3 size: 15 residues. The V and J ends lost 4 bases and 9 bases, in that order; junction bases with no gene match: 10. Germline V gene data show CDR1 as SGHVS and CDR2 as FQNEAQ. This CDR3 is CASSSPGQGGRPQHF. DNA of the CDR3: TGTGCCAGCAGCTCCCCGGGACAGGGAGGGCGGCCCCAGCATTTT.

The V gene is TRBV5-1, the J gene TRBJ2-3; 12 bases are a match to TRBD2. V lost 4 bases, J lost 7 bases, and 10 bases stayed unmatched. Germline-derived CDR1 and CDR2 are SGHRS and YFSETQ. CDR3 length: 16 amino acids. CDR3 coding DNA: TGCGCCAGCAGCCTCATATCTAGCGGGAGGGTATATACGCAGTATTTT. Protein sequence: CASSLISSGRVYTQYF.

The rearrangement joins TRBV30 to TRBJ1-4; possibly TRBD1 for D (5 bases). The CDR3 loop spans 15 amino acids. Trimming left V 1 base short and J 4 bases short, with 13 bases between. Per the germline V gene, CDR1 is GTSNPN and CDR2 is SVGIG (reference sequence). CDR3 amino acids: CAWSGWTINNEKLFF. The CDR3 nucleotides read TGTGCCTGGAGTGGCTGGACAATCAATAATGAAAAACTGTTTTTT.

The chain recombines TRBV27 with TRBJ2-7; perhaps TRBD1 as D (6 bases). Germline CDR1 and CDR2: MNHEY and SMNVEV (reference sequence). CDR3 length equals 19 residues. Between the trimmed V and J ends, which lost 3 bases and 2 bases, there was a span of 26 bases. CDR3 amino acids: CASSLRTGLRVSGTYEQYF. The CDR3 DNA sequence: TGTGCCAGCAGTTTGAGAACAGGGCTTCGGGTGAGTGGGACCTACGAGCAGTACTTC.

The V gene is TRBV28, the J gene TRBJ1-2; D is perhaps TRBD1 (5 bases). This CDR3 is 12 amino acids long. CDR1 and CDR2 (germline): MDHEN, SYDVKM. Trimming shortened V by 7 bases and J by 4 bases, and 10 bases separated the two germline ends. This CDR3 is CASNQGSYGYTF. CDR3 in DNA: TGTGCCAGCAACCAGGGAAGCTATGGCTACACCTTC.

V usage is TRBV5-1 and J usage is TRBJ1-1, with TRBD1 identical over 10 bases. The trim removed 4 bases at V and 2 bases at J, leaving 2 bases unmatched. There are 14 residues in the CDR3. Germline V CDR1 and CDR2: SGHRS, YFSETQ. For the CDR3, the DNA is TGCGCCAGCAGCACGACAGGGGGCAACACTGAAGCTTTCTTT. Its translation is CASSTTGGNTEAFF.